A selection of T cell receptor beta chains follows, all from one sample in a study of blood T cell repertoires in COVID-19. The method was immunoSEQ multiplex PCR; TCRdb's version includes in-frame clones alone and lacks a portion of them. The repertoire holds about 240,000 clones, with roughly 87% as singletons. Sequencing used PBMCs or T cells enriched from blood (not recorded which). These receptors were taken from a woman aged 25 to 39 with acute COVID-19. The CDR3 runs from the conserved cysteine through the conserved F or W. D genes are given only for firm matches. The size of a clone is reported for some rows only, either as once, few or many, or as a class for expanded clones.

size	J	D	V	CDR3	DNA
-	TRBJ2-5	TRBD1	TRBV9	CASSVATGAGQETQYF	TGTGCCAGCAGCGTAGCTACAGGGGCCGGACAAGAGACCCAGTACTTC
-	TRBJ1-1	TRBD1	TRBV28	CASRPAGTEFPEAFF	TGTGCCAGCAGACCCGCCGGGACAGAATTTCCTGAAGCTTTCTTT
-	TRBJ2-2	TRBD2	TRBV9	CASSLGGAGANTGELFF	TGTGCCAGCAGCCTCGGGGGGGCAGGGGCAAACACCGGGGAGCTGTTTTTT
-	TRBJ2-5	-	TRBV2	CASSVAESNQYF	TGTGCCAGCAGTGTAGCGGAGTCGAACCAGTACTTC
-	TRBJ1-2	-	TRBV5-1	CASREWGDYGYTF	TGCGCCAGCAGGGAGTGGGGGGACTATGGCTACACCTTC
-	TRBJ2-7	-	TRBV18	CASSPRTAYEQYF	TGTGCCAGCTCACCTCGGACAGCCTACGAGCAGTACTTC
-	TRBJ1-2	TRBD1	TRBV19	CASSTSTGSNYGYTF	TGTGCCAGTAGTACCTCGACAGGGAGTAACTATGGCTACACCTTC
-	TRBJ1-2	TRBD1	TRBV11-2	CASSSPLTGGHGYTF	TGTGCCAGCAGCTCTCCTCTCACAGGGGGGCATGGCTACACCTTC
-	TRBJ2-6	-	TRBV12-3/TRBV12-4	CASTTGANVLTF	TGTGCCAGCACCACTGGGGCCAACGTCCTGACTTTC
once	TRBJ1-1	TRBD1	TRBV6-2/TRBV6-3	CASSSPTGRNTEAFF	TGTGCCAGCAGTTCCCCGACAGGGAGGAACACTGAAGCTTTCTTT
-	TRBJ1-3	TRBD1	TRBV3-1/TRBV3-2	CASSKTGAGNTIYF	TGTGCCAGCAGCAAGACAGGGGCTGGAAACACCATATATTTT
-	TRBJ1-2	-	TRBV5-1	CASSSSQGTGGYTF	TGCGCCAGCAGCTCATCACAGGGTACTGGTGGCTACACCTTC
-	TRBJ2-2	TRBD1	TRBV6-5	CASSSSGTGVVFF	TGTGCCAGCAGTTCCTCCGGGACAGGGGTGGTGTTTTTT